This T cell receptor beta chain stems from a study of human T cells and chemical hapten exposure. Study overall: Patch tests applied 0.01% DPC to the upper back, read at 6 days. Study-level findings and limits: The count of PT1 expanded TCRs correlated positively with patch test score.

TCRdb ran MiXCR on the RACE reads and lists one entry per CDR3 protein. Of under 300,000 distinct CDR3 sequences in the sample, approximately 8.4% are singletons; the top ten hold 2% to 3%. This clonotype was found a few times. Its target is unknown. Time point: pre-sensitization, week 0. Stated treatment: therapeutic diphenylcyclopropenone sensitization with weekly scalp DPC. The germline CDR1 and CDR2 sequences are MNHEY and SMNVEV (reference sequence). CDR3 length equals 14 residues. V lost 4 bases, J lost 4 bases, and 4 bases stayed unmatched. Here the sequenced sample was whole blood, taken in connection with sensitization to the hapten diphenylcyclopropenone (DPC). The receptor was isolated from a woman aged 40-49 years with alopecia areata. Some clones in this sample may be carry-over from other donors' samples. J is TRBJ2-4 and V is TRBV27; 7 nucleotides agree with TRBD1. This CDR3 reads CASSSPGQKNIQYF. The CDR3 nucleotides read TGTGCCAGCAGTTCCCCGGGACAGAAAAACATTCAGTACTTC.